Below, 21 T cell receptor beta chains from the same sample are listed, as sequenced in a study of CD8+CD57+ T cells in acquired aplastic anemia. Both TCR beta VDJ combination and CDR3 sequence profiling were carried out. Genomic DNA was the template for this profiling. TCRdb redid the calling of the reads with MiXCR, one entry per CDR3 protein. The table has under 200,000 distinct CDR3 sequences, approximately 44% seen once. The specimen was sorted CD4+, CD8+, or CD8+CD57+ T cells (not recorded which) from PBMCs. All receptors derive from a human donor in good health.

This clonotype was recorded at least ten times. The V and J genes are TRBV19 and TRBJ1-4; 7 positions match TRBD1. Germline assignment: CDR1 LNHDA and CDR2 SQIVND (reference sequence). The J segment lost 6 bases and the V segment lost 4 bases, leaving 8 bases of the junction unmatched. This CDR3 spans 15 amino acids. CDR3 sequence (DNA): TGTGCCAGTAGTAACCCAGGGGGGAGGGATGAAAAACTGTTTTTT. This sequence encodes CASSNPGGRDEKLFF.

This clonotype was seen many times. This sequence joins TRBV6-1 and TRBJ1-2; 8 bases match TRBD1. In germline, CDR1 is MNHNS, CDR2 SASEGT. CDR3 length equals 13 residues. V trimming: 5 bases; J trimming: 5 bases; junction bases outside the gene matches: 4. DNA for the CDR3: TGTGCCAGCAGTACAGGGGGGAAGTATGGCTACACCTTC. It encodes CASSTGGKYGYTF.

This clonotype was detected only a few times. This may arise from a read error, as a much more abundant clone is one base away. The chain recombines TRBV7-9 with TRBJ1-4, with TRBD1 identical over 7 bases. CDR1 is SEHNR and CDR2 is FQNEAQ in the germline V gene (reference sequence). V dropped 2 bases and J dropped 5; count of bases not matched to a gene: 5. This CDR3 contains 15 residues. For the CDR3, the DNA is TGTGCCAGCAGCTTAAAAGAACAGGGGAATGAAAAACTGTTTTTT. Translation gives CASSLKEQGNEKLFF.

As to this clonotype: Given the absence of the conserved phenylalanine or tryptophan at the CDR3 end, a read error is likely. V and J are TRBV7-9 and TRBJ1-6; no reliable D call. Germline loops: CDR1 SEHNR, CDR2 FQNEAQ (reference sequence). There are 13 residues in the CDR3. For the CDR3, the DNA is TGCGCCAGCAGCTTAGTTGTTAATTCACCCCTCCACCTT. Amino acid sequence: CASSLVVNSPLHL.

V gene TRBV18 combines with J gene TRBJ2-7; weak D call: TRBD1 (7 bases). Trimming pared 3 bases from V and 4 bases from J, leaving 13 bases between. The CDR3 has 14 residues. Germline V CDR1 and CDR2: KGHSH, LQKENI. Here the CDR3 DNA reads TGTGCCAGCTCACCGGGGGCAGGGGGGTACGAGCAGTACTTC. Translating gives CASSPGAGGYEQYF.

The chain carries TRBV2 and TRBJ2-1; D may be TRBD1 (7 bases). CDR3 length equals 14 residues. The V and J ends lost 6 bases and 9 bases respectively, with 18 bases between them. CDR1 SNHLY and CDR2 FYNNEI come from the germline V gene. The CDR3 region is CASRQGDFLREQFF. In DNA, the CDR3 is TGTGCCAGCAGGCAGGGGGACTTTCTTCGTGAGCAGTTCTTC.

This clonotype was counted ten times or more. V usage is TRBV15 and J usage is TRBJ1-3; D remains unclear. This CDR3 has 12 residues. The V end was cut by 6 bases, the J end by 1 base, with 4 bases between. The germline CDR1 and CDR2 sequences are LNHNV and YYDKDF (reference sequence). As DNA, the CDR3 is TGTGCCACCAGAGAATCTGGAAACACCATATATTTT. Translating it yields CATRESGNTIYF. Drawing the rest from reference TRBV15 and TRBJ1-3, the complete variable domain is DAMVIQNPRYQVTQFGKPVTLSCSQTLNHNVMYWYQQKSSQAPKLLFHYYDKDFNNEADTPDNFQSRRPNTSFCFLDIRSPGLGDTAMYLCATRESGNTIYFGEGSWLTVV.

The chain employs TRBV29-1 and TRBJ2-7, with D maybe TRBD1 (5 bases). The V gene lost 2 bases and the J gene lost 2 bases, with 10 bases spanning the gap. Germline V CDR1 and CDR2: SQVTM, ANQGSEA. The CDR3 sequence is 13 residues long. CDR3 sequence (DNA): TGCAGCGTTGAATTGGACACAACCTACGAGCAGTACTTC. Its protein product is CSVELDTTYEQYF.

This clonotype was seen at least ten times. The chain combines TRBV7-2 with TRBJ2-2; D unresolved. The CDR3 totals 12 residues. V was cut by 6 bases and J by 5 bases, with 7 bases left in between. Germline values: CDR1 SGHTA, CDR2 FQGNSA. The CDR3 bases are TGTGCCAGCAGATTCGTAACCGGGGAGCTGTTTTTT. Translated: CASRFVTGELFF.

This clonotype was counted only a few times. This chain connects TRBV11-1 to TRBJ2-1; D call uncertain. The ends were cut back, 5 bases at V and 1 base at J, with 27 bases in the middle. This CDR3 has 20 amino acids. Per germline, CDR1 SGHAT and CDR2 FQDESV (reference sequence). DNA of the CDR3: TGTGCCAGCAGCACCAGACTGATCCCCCCAAACCGAATGTCCTACAATGAGCAGTTCTTC. Translating gives CASSTRLIPPNRMSYNEQFF.

The chain combines TRBV18 with TRBJ2-5, with 11 nucleotides matching TRBD2. V shed 3 bases, J shed 5 bases, and the junction held 5 bases outside the gene matches. Germline CDR1 is KGHSH and CDR2 is LQKENI. The CDR3 totals 15 residues. CDR3 region: CASSPTSGSLETQYF. DNA of the CDR3: TGTGCCAGCTCACCTACTAGCGGGAGTTTGGAGACCCAGTACTTC.

V and J are TRBV20-1 and TRBJ1-5; D call uncertain. The ends were cut back, 0 bases at V and 2 bases at J, with 5 bases in the middle. The CDR3 totals 13 residues. CDR1 is DFQATT, CDR2 SNEGSKA, per germline (reference sequence). CDR3 nucleotide sequence: TGCAGTGCTAGAGAAAGGGGCAATCAGCCCCAGCATTTT. As protein: CSARERGNQPQHF.

About this clonotype: This sequence may be a read error, since a much larger clone differs from it by one base. V and J are TRBV12-3 or TRBV12-4 and TRBJ2-3; D is unresolved. V lost 5 bases, J lost 2 bases, and 14 bases lay in between. The CDR3 loop spans 15 amino acids. The CDR3 reads CASSRVGSTTDTQYF. The CDR3, as DNA: TGTGCCAGCAGTCGGGTGGGGTCTACCACAGATACGCAGTATTTT.

V is TRBV12-3 or TRBV12-4 and J is TRBJ2-7; D remains unclear. V was cut by 6 bases and J by 5 bases, with 14 bases left in between. The CDR3 length is 13 residues. CDR3 in DNA: TGTGCCAGCAGGAAGTTGGGGTTCGACGAGCAGTACTTC. Translation gives CASRKLGFDEQYF.

In this sample, this clonotype turned up many times. The V and J genes are TRBV6-5 and TRBJ1-5; perhaps TRBD1 as D (5 bases). From germline, CDR1 is MNHEY and CDR2 SVGAGI. The CDR3 has 14 amino acids. V was clipped by 5 bases and J by 4 bases, with 12 bases between them. CDR3 DNA: TGTGCCAGCAGTAACCCCGGGGGAAATCAGCCCCAGCATTTT. Its protein is CASSNPGGNQPQHF.

This clonotype has only a few counts. The chain recombines TRBV9 with TRBJ2-1; TRBD2 agrees at 10 bases. This CDR3 has 15 amino acids. Germline V gene data show CDR1 as SGDLS and CDR2 as YYNGEE. Unmatched junction bases numbered 0, after V lost 0 bases and J lost 3 bases. CDR3 in DNA: TGTGCCAGCAGCGTAGCTAGCGGGGGCTACAATGAGCAGTTCTTC. Its translation is CASSVASGGYNEQFF.

This clonotype was seen repeatedly, ten times or more. V gene TRBV20-1 combines with J gene TRBJ1-3; no firm D call. V was pared by 0 bases and J by 0 bases, with 6 bases between. CDR1 DFQATT and CDR2 SNEGSKA come from the germline V gene (reference sequence). The CDR3 has 14 residues. The CDR3 nucleotides are TGCAGTGCTAGAGAGGGAAGCTCTGGAAACACCATATATTTT. It is translated as CSAREGSSGNTIYF.

In its sample, this clonotype was seen a few times. The chain has TRBV4-1 and TRBJ1-2, with a weak D call TRBD1 (5 bases). This CDR3 has 15 amino acids. Trimming shortened V by 1 base and J by 5 bases, and 14 bases separated the two germline ends. Germline V gene sequence: CDR1 MGHRA, CDR2 YSYEKL. CDR3 DNA sequence: TGCGCCAGCAGCCAAGGCTGGGGCGGAGAGTATGGCTACACCTTC. It codes for CASSQGWGGEYGYTF.

This clonotype was counted between two and nine times. The chain couples TRBV27 to TRBJ2-7, with D possibly matching TRBD2 (5 bases). From germline, CDR1 is MNHEY and CDR2 SMNVEV (reference sequence). V lost 5 bases and J lost 0, with 14 bases in between. The CDR3 length is 15 residues. Here the CDR3 DNA reads TGTGCCAGCAGTCTGCGGGCGGAAAGCTCCTACGAGCAGTACTTC. Amino acids: CASSLRAESSYEQYF.

The chain is built from TRBV28 and TRBJ2-4; 13 nucleotides align to TRBD2. The V and J ends lost 8 bases and 9 bases, in that order; junction bases with no gene match: 10. The CDR3 sequence is 15 residues long. Germline CDR1 and CDR2: MDHEN and SYDVKM. Written as DNA, the CDR3 is TGTGCCAGCGGCGGTACTAGCGGGAGGGCCCTCATTCAGTACTTC. It is translated as CASGGTSGRALIQYF.

The chain is built from TRBV25-1 and TRBJ1-1; D uncertain. V gave up 3 bases and J gave up 2 bases, with 7 bases separating them. This CDR3 contains 13 residues. Per the germline V gene, CDR1 is MGHDK and CDR2 is SYGVNS. CDR3 in DNA: TGTGCCAGCAGTGAGGTCTCCAACACTGAAGCTTTCTTT. This gives the protein CASSEVSNTEAFF.